Listed here are 18 T cell receptor beta chains from one sample, sequenced in a study of graft-versus-host responses after intestinal transplantation. The antigens for these receptors are not known. Produced via immunoSEQ multiplex PCR; TCRdb's table is partial and in-frame only. The sample gives about 110,000 clones, roughly 89% of which show up once; less than 0.85% is in the top ten. The input for sequencing was unstimulated CD4+ T cells sorted from spleen or lymph node cells, taken before transplant. The receptors come from a human donor who was the organ donor for an intestinal transplant.

The chain links TRBV27 to TRBJ2-7; D is perhaps TRBD1 (6 bases). V lost 6 bases and J lost 4, with 19 bases in between. Germline CDR1 is MNHEY and CDR2 is SMNVEV (reference sequence). This CDR3 contains 15 residues. This CDR3 reads CASRGAGTGRYEQYF. The CDR3 nucleotides read TGTGCCAGCAGGGGTGCCGGAACAGGGCGATACGAGCAGTACTTC.

In its sample, this clone was seen once. The gene calls are TRBV4-1 and TRBJ1-1, with D tentatively TRBD1 (5 bases). This CDR3 spans 19 amino acids. Germline V gene lookup returns CDR1 MGHRA and CDR2 YSYEKL. Trimming shortened V by 2 bases and J by 1 base, and 23 bases separated the two germline ends. The CDR3 loop is CASSQSRGLKGRRNTEAFF. The CDR3, as DNA: TGCGCCAGCAGCCAATCGCGAGGGTTGAAGGGGAGGAGGAACACTGAAGCTTTCTTT.

This rearrangement joins TRBV6-1 to TRBJ1-5; 9 bases line up with TRBD1. J lost 3 bases, V lost 8 bases, and 5 bases had no gene match. The CDR3 is made up of 14 amino acids. Germline lookup yields CDR1 MNHNS and CDR2 SASEGT. As DNA, the CDR3 is TGTGCCAGCTCCGGGACAGGGCACAATCAGCCCCAGCATTTT. It yields the protein CASSGTGHNQPQHF.

This chain links TRBV6-5 with TRBJ1-2; TRBD1 agrees at 7 bases. The length of the CDR3 is 14 residues. The junction had 4 bases not matched to a gene; V was cut back by 5 bases and J by 1 base. The germline CDR1 and CDR2 sequences are MNHEY and SVGAGI. This CDR3 reads CASSTRQGNYGYTF. CDR3 sequence (DNA): TGTGCCAGCAGTACCAGACAGGGTAACTATGGCTACACCTTC.

This clone was counted a single time. This chain uses TRBV6-6 with TRBJ2-1; D call uncertain. Germline loops: CDR1 MNHNY, CDR2 SVGAGI (reference sequence). This CDR3 contains 14 residues. The V end was cut by 0 bases, the J end by 7 bases, with 10 bases between. The CDR3 reads CASSYSIAVNEQFF. The CDR3 DNA follows: TGTGCCAGCAGTTACTCGATTGCGGTGAATGAGCAGTTCTTC.

In regard to this clone: An end of the junction does not agree with germline; a read error may underlie this. Different DNA sequences within this sample yield the same CDR3. The genes are TRBV5-1 and TRBJ2-2; D possibly uses TRBD1 or TRBD2 (5 bases each). Looked up from germline, CDR1 is SGHRS and CDR2 is YFSETQ. The CDR3 consists of 14 residues. CDR3 in amino acids: CASSFRAGTGELFF. For the CDR3, the DNA is TGCGCCAGCAGCTTCAGGGCGGGCACCGGAGAGCTGTTTTTT.

In this sample, this clone turned up once. The chain recombines TRBV28 with TRBJ1-3; D possibly corresponds to TRBD1 (5 bases). V lost 11 bases and J lost 8, with 13 bases in between. The CDR3 sequence is 11 residues long. The germline V gene encodes CDR1 MDHEN and CDR2 SYDVKM. CDR3 in DNA: TGTGCCGGGGGGAATGCGGACACCATATATTTT. Translation: CAGGNADTIYF.

There are a few counts of this clone. The gene calls are TRBV27 and TRBJ2-7; 8 nucleotides match TRBD1. The V and J ends lost 3 bases and 5 bases, in that order; junction bases with no gene match: 6. The CDR3 has 14 amino acids. Germline V gene data show CDR1 as MNHEY and CDR2 as SMNVEV (reference sequence). CDR3 DNA: TGTGCCAGCAGTTTGGACAGGGAGGTGCACGAGCAGTACTTC. This translates into CASSLDREVHEQYF.

V usage is TRBV28 and J usage is TRBJ1-2; D remains unclear. The CDR3 consists of 15 residues. In germline, CDR1 is MDHEN, CDR2 SYDVKM. V was trimmed by 2 bases and J by 2 bases, leaving 12 bases between them. The CDR3 sequence: CASSLPGLDNYGYTF. The DNA of the CDR3 is TGTGCCAGCAGTTTACCCGGACTCGACAACTATGGCTACACCTTC.

The chain recombines TRBV18 with TRBJ1-2, with 8 bases matching TRBD1. V was clipped by 6 bases and J by 2 bases; unmatched bases: 5. CDR1 KGHSH and CDR2 LQKENI come from the germline V gene. This CDR3 comprises 14 residues. CDR3 DNA sequence: TGTGCCAGCTCTACAGGACAGGGAAACTATGGCTACACCTTC. This sequence encodes CASSTGQGNYGYTF.

The chain couples TRBV7-6 to TRBJ1-1; possibly TRBD1 for D (6 bases). CDR1 is SGHVS, CDR2 FNYEAQ, per germline. This CDR3 comprises 13 residues. The V end was cut by 4 bases, the J end by 8 bases, with 14 bases between. The CDR3 DNA sequence: TGTGCCAGCAGCTCCCTACAGGGAGGGGAAGCTTTCTTT. Translated: CASSSLQGGEAFF.

V gene TRBV6-1 combines with J gene TRBJ2-2; no definite D call. The V and J ends lost 5 bases and 0 bases respectively, with 7 bases between them. This CDR3 contains 14 residues. The germline gives CDR1 MNHNS, CDR2 SASEGT. Written as DNA, the CDR3 is TGTGCCAGCAGTAAGGGCGCGAACACCGGGGAGCTGTTTTTT. This gives the protein CASSKGANTGELFF.

The chain uses TRBV9 and TRBJ1-5; D perhaps matches TRBD1 (5 bases). CDR3 length equals 14 residues. CDR1 and CDR2 from the germline V gene are SGDLS and YYNGEE. Trimming shortened V by 0 bases and J by 1 base, and 5 bases separated the two germline ends. In nucleotides, the CDR3 is TGTGCCAGCAGCGTAGGGGGCAGCAATCAGCCCCAGCATTTT. Amino acids: CASSVGGSNQPQHF. Filled out from reference TRBV9 and TRBJ1-5, the complete variable domain reads DSGVTQTPKHLITATGQRVTLRCSPRSGDLSVYWYQQSLDQGLQFLIQYYNGEERAKGNILERFSAQQFPDLHSELNLSSLELGDSALYFCASSVGGSNQPQHFGDGTRLSIL.

The V gene is TRBV6-1, the J gene TRBJ2-7, with D possibly being TRBD1 (6 bases). The CDR3 covers 13 residues. Looked up from germline, CDR1 is MNHNS and CDR2 is SASEGT. Trimming took 6 bases from V and 5 from J, leaving 14 bases between them. CDR3 nucleotides: TGTGCCAGCAGAGTTGGACAGTTACACGAGCAGTACTTC. It codes for CASRVGQLHEQYF.

The chain carries TRBV30 and TRBJ2-5; D may be TRBD2 (5 bases). The V gene's germline CDR1 is GTSNPN and CDR2 SVGIG (reference sequence). There are 12 residues in the CDR3. V was trimmed by 5 bases and J by 4 bases, leaving 11 bases between them. The CDR3 region has the DNA TGTGCCTGGGGACTCTTCGGAGAGACCCAGTACTTC. It specifies CAWGLFGETQYF.

The chain combines TRBV5-4 with TRBJ1-1; no clear D gene. Germline V gene data show CDR1 as SGHNT and CDR2 as YYREEE (reference sequence). The length of the CDR3 is 14 residues. Trimming left V 6 bases short and J 0 bases short, with 12 bases between. CDR3 amino acids: CASMGFGLNTEAFF. CDR3 sequence (DNA): TGTGCCAGCATGGGCTTTGGTTTGAACACTGAAGCTTTCTTT.

The V and J genes are TRBV12-5 and TRBJ2-2; possible D gene TRBD1, 6 bases. Germline V gene lookup returns CDR1 LGHNT and CDR2 FRNRAP. Trimming pared 8 bases from V and 7 bases from J, leaving 17 bases between. The CDR3 covers 14 residues. The CDR3 bases are TGTGCTAGTCGAGAGGGGGAAGTCGTCGGGGAGCTGTTTTTT. Translation gives CASREGEVVGELFF.

The chain couples TRBV6-5 to TRBJ2-5; perhaps D is TRBD1 or TRBD2 (5 bases each). The J call is doubtful: the DNA matches TRBJ2-7 better. The CDR3 runs 15 residues. Germline lookup yields CDR1 MNHEY and CDR2 SVGAGI. This CDR3 reads CASRKDRDQTYEQYF. Written as DNA, the CDR3 is TGTGCCAGCAGAAAAGACCGGGACCAAACCTACGAGCAGTACTTC.